The 30 T cell receptor beta chains listed next were all sequenced from one sample in a study of T cell changes during pregnancy in multiple sclerosis. Sequencing used immunoSEQ multiplex PCR; TCRdb keeps in-frame clones, though not all of them. The profile covers approximately 88,000 clones, with approximately 92% appearing a single time and 3.5% to 4.5% taken by the ten largest. The source was peripheral blood, collected in the first trimester of pregnancy. These receptors all come from a female donor with multiple sclerosis, enrolled in a pregnancy study.

In its sample, this clone was seen once. V is TRBV5-6 and J is TRBJ1-3; the D gene is possibly TRBD1 (5 bases). V lost 0 bases and J 4 bases, leaving 14 bases between the germline ends. Looked up from germline, CDR1 is SGHDT and CDR2 is YYEEEE. The CDR3 sequence is 16 residues long. The CDR3 DNA follows: TGTGCCAGCAGCTTGGATCCAGGGCTGTCCGGAAACACCATATATTTT. It encodes CASSLDPGLSGNTIYF. The complete variable domain, with remaining parts taken from reference TRBV5-6 and TRBJ1-3, reads DAGVTQSPTHLIKTRGQQVTLRCSPKSGHDTVSWYQQALGQGPQFIFQYYEEEERQRGNFPDRFSGHQFPNYSSELNVNALLLGDSALYLCASSLDPGLSGNTIYFGEGSWLTVV.

The chain joins TRBV11-1 to TRBJ2-1; 7 bases are a match to TRBD2. The J segment lost 8 bases and the V segment lost 7 bases, leaving 2 bases of the junction unmatched. Germline CDR1 is SGHAT and CDR2 is FQDESV (reference sequence). CDR3 size: 11 residues. For the CDR3, the DNA is TGTGCCAGCACACGGGGGGATGAGCAGTTCTTC. Its protein is CASTRGDEQFF.

The DNA of the CDR3 is TGTGCCAGCAGCCACCCGGTTAGAGGGCTGAACGGTAGCAATCAGCCCCAGCATTTT. Translation: CASSHPVRGLNGSNQPQHF. The rearrangement joins TRBV12-1 to TRBJ1-5. TRBV12-1 corresponds to a pseudogene. The CDR3 totals 19 residues.

The J gene is TRBJ2-1, the V gene TRBV2, with a tentative D call TRBD1 (6 bases). Per the germline V gene, CDR1 is SNHLY and CDR2 is FYNNEI. This CDR3 spans 11 amino acids. V was clipped by 8 bases and J by 15 bases, with 17 bases between them. The CDR3 sequence: CASWGQLSRFF. The CDR3 DNA reads TGTGCCAGCTGGGGACAACTATCCCGGTTCTTC. Looking up the rest from reference TRBV2 and TRBJ2-1 gives the full variable domain: EPEVTQTPSHQVTQMGQEVILRCVPISNHLYFYWYRQILGQKVEFLVSFYNNEISEKSEIFDDQFSVERPDGSNFTLKIRSTKLEDSAMYFCASWGQLSRFFGPGTRLTVL.

The J gene is TRBJ2-7, the V gene TRBV2; weak D call: TRBD1 (5 bases). Germline-derived CDR1 and CDR2 are SNHLY and FYNNEI. This CDR3 region has 20 residues. The V end lost 2 bases, the J end lost 0 bases, and 26 bases lay between the germline ends. CDR3 nucleotide sequence: TGTGCCAGCAGTGAAATCAAAGGACAAGGGCCCGAATCGTCCTCCTACGAGCAGTACTTC. Translated: CASSEIKGQGPESSSYEQYF.

The chain recombines TRBV5-4 with TRBJ1-6, with 9 bases identical to TRBD1. Losses at the gene ends were 0 bases for V and 8 bases for J; bases not matched to a gene: 18. Looked up from germline, CDR1 is SGHNT and CDR2 is YYREEE (reference sequence). This CDR3 has 20 residues. In DNA, the CDR3 is TGTGCCAGCAGCTTGGGCCCGCGGCTCTCTCAGGGACAGGGTCATTCACCCCTCCACTTT. It yields the protein CASSLGPRLSQGQGHSPLHF.

The chain employs TRBV20-1 and TRBJ1-1; D unresolved. The CDR3 length is 10 residues. The germline V and J ends were trimmed by 3 bases and 5 bases, with 4 bases remaining between them. Germline assignment: CDR1 DFQATT and CDR2 SNEGSKA (reference sequence). This CDR3 reads CSARETEAFF. The CDR3 bases are TGCAGTGCTAGGGAGACTGAAGCTTTCTTT.

V and J are TRBV19 and TRBJ1-1; the match to TRBD1 covers 8 bases. This CDR3 is 15 amino acids long. V dropped 5 bases and J dropped 5; count of bases not matched to a gene: 10. Germline V CDR1 and CDR2: LNHDA, SQIVND (reference sequence). The CDR3 is CASSPTRDRSTEAFF. The DNA for the CDR3 is TGTGCCAGTAGTCCTACTCGGGACAGGTCAACTGAAGCTTTCTTT.

This clone was found once. V is TRBV7-5 and J is TRBJ2-1; TRBD1 is the table's D call, not checked against the DNA. TRBV7-5 is shown as a pseudogene. The CDR3 is made up of 16 amino acids. In DNA form, the CDR3 reads TGTGCCAGAAGCTTTAACCGGGACAGGGGATACAATGAGCAGTTCTTC. Its translation: CARSFNRDRGYNEQFF.

V is TRBV6-1 and J is TRBJ1-1; 7 nucleotides line up with TRBD1. The V and J ends lost 4 bases and 1 base, in that order; junction bases with no gene match: 9. The germline V gene encodes CDR1 MNHNS and CDR2 SASEGT. There are 16 residues in the CDR3. The DNA for the CDR3 is TGTGCCAGCAGTGCCCCAGGGGGGATGGGGAACACTGAAGCTTTCTTT. Protein: CASSAPGGMGNTEAFF.

CDR3 sequence: CASSSGLAYNEQFF. CDR3 bases: TGTGCCAGCAGCTCGGGACTAGCTTACAATGAGCAGTTCTTC. The chain couples TRBV11-2 to TRBJ2-1, with 9 nucleotides matching TRBD2. Germline CDR1 SGHAT, CDR2 FQNNGV. The V and J ends lost 4 bases and 4 bases, in that order; junction bases with no gene match: 2. CDR3 length: 14 amino acids. The complete variable domain, with remaining parts taken from reference TRBV11-2 and TRBJ2-1, reads EAGVAQSPRYKIIEKRQSVAFWCNPISGHATLYWYQQILGQGPKLLIQFQNNGVVDDSQLPKDRFSAERLKGVDSTLKIQPAKLEDSAVYLCASSSGLAYNEQFFGPGTRLTVL.

The genes are TRBV7-2 and TRBJ1-5; D gene ambiguous. The germline V and J ends were trimmed by 0 bases and 3 bases, with 9 bases remaining between them. The CDR3 has 15 amino acids. Germline-derived CDR1 and CDR2 are SGHTA and FQGNSA. CDR3 DNA: TGTGCCAGCAGCTTAGCGGCGGGAGTCAATCAGCCCCAGCATTTT. Amino acids: CASSLAAGVNQPQHF.

The rearrangement uses TRBV6-6 and TRBJ1-6; TRBD1 agrees at 10 bases. Germline lookup yields CDR1 MNHNY and CDR2 SVGAGI (reference sequence). This CDR3 is built from 15 residues. V dropped 8 bases and J dropped 8; count of bases not matched to a gene: 9. CDR3 protein: CASVPGQGPYSPLHF. CDR3 in DNA: TGTGCCAGCGTTCCGGGACAGGGGCCCTATTCACCCCTCCACTTT.

This chain uses TRBV4-2 with TRBJ2-7; D may be TRBD1 (6 bases). Between the trimmed V and J ends, which lost 1 base and 5 bases, there was a span of 12 bases. Germline CDR1 and CDR2: LGHNA and YNFKEQ. CDR3 size: 14 residues. In nucleotides, the CDR3 is TGTGCCAGCAGCCAAGTGGGGGCAGCCCACGAGCAGTACTTC. Its protein is CASSQVGAAHEQYF.

This chain joins TRBV2 and TRBJ1-1; 9 bases map to TRBD1. Germline values: CDR1 SNHLY, CDR2 FYNNEI. This CDR3 comprises 16 residues. Losses at the gene ends were 0 bases for V and 4 bases for J; bases not matched to a gene: 6. As DNA, the CDR3 is TGTGCCAGCAGTGAAGCTGGGACAGGGTTAGGCACTGAAGCTTTCTTT. Protein sequence: CASSEAGTGLGTEAFF. Filled out from reference TRBV2 and TRBJ1-1, the complete variable domain reads EPEVTQTPSHQVTQMGQEVILRCVPISNHLYFYWYRQILGQKVEFLVSFYNNEISEKSEIFDDQFSVERPDGSNFTLKIRSTKLEDSAMYFCASSEAGTGLGTEAFFGQGTRLTVV.

The CDR3 is CASSLAPQRQGSPYGYTF. CDR3 bases: TGTGCCAGCAGCTTAGCCCCTCAAAGACAGGGCTCTCCCTATGGCTACACCTTC. V and J are TRBV11-3 and TRBJ1-2; 7 bases are a match to TRBD1. The CDR3 extends over 18 amino acids. V lost 1 base and J lost 4; bases outside the gene matches: 15. Germline lookup yields CDR1 SGHNT and CDR2 YENEEA.

The rearrangement uses TRBV5-1 and TRBJ1-4, with D unresolved. This CDR3 comprises 17 residues. Germline values: CDR1 SGHRS, CDR2 YFSETQ. V was pared by 4 bases and J by 10 bases, with 26 bases between. CDR3 DNA: TGCGCCAGCAGCCCAGCCGTAAGTTCGGCCGCGGTAGGAAAACTGTTTTTT. This gives the protein CASSPAVSSAAVGKLFF.

V is TRBV29-1 and J is TRBJ1-1; a weak D match, TRBD1 (5 bases). Germline V gives CDR1 SQVTM, CDR2 ANQGSEA. The CDR3 is made up of 15 amino acids. Trimming shortened V by 4 bases and J by 7 bases, and 22 bases separated the two germline ends. CDR3 amino acids: CSVVNRKGLLDEAFF. CDR3 in DNA: TGCAGCGTTGTTAATCGGAAGGGGTTATTAGATGAAGCTTTCTTT.

The rearrangement links TRBV5-1 to TRBJ2-1; D perhaps matches TRBD2 (6 bases). V was cut by 4 bases and J by 4 bases, with 18 bases left in between. CDR3 size: 16 residues. Germline CDR1 SGHRS, CDR2 YFSETQ. The CDR3 nucleotides are TGCGCCAGCAGCACCAGCTCGGGCGGGATATACAATGAGCAGTTCTTC. Translated: CASSTSSGGIYNEQFF.

This clone was seen once. This rearrangement joins TRBV5-1 to TRBJ2-3; 9 nucleotides agree with TRBD1. Germline assignment: CDR1 SGHRS and CDR2 YFSETQ. This CDR3 region has 16 residues. With V trimmed by 4 bases and J by 0 bases, 6 bases remained unmatched. For the CDR3, the DNA is TGCGCCAGCAGCGCCGGACAGGGGACTAGCACAGATACGCAGTATTTT. It is translated as CASSAGQGTSTDTQYF. The variable domain in full, with the rest retrieved from reference TRBV5-1 and TRBJ2-3, is KAGVTQTPRYLIKTRGQQVTLSCSPISGHRSVSWYQQTPGQGLQFLFEYFSETQRNKGNFPGRFSGRQFSNSRSEMNVSTLELGDSALYLCASSAGQGTSTDTQYFGPGTRLTVL.

The CDR3 DNA reads as TGTGCCAGCAGCTTCGAACAGGGGGCCTACAATGAGCAGTTCTTC. This encodes CASSFEQGAYNEQFF. V gene TRBV7-3 combines with J gene TRBJ2-1, with 8 nucleotides matching TRBD1. The V gene's germline CDR1 is SGHTA and CDR2 FQGTGA. This CDR3 contains 15 residues. The ends lost 3 bases at V and 2 bases at J; junction bases unmatched: 3.

The CDR3 coding sequence is TGTGCCAGCAGCGCCCGACAGGGGACGAACACCATATATTTT. Translating it yields CASSARQGTNTIYF. This rearrangement joins TRBV7-6 to TRBJ1-3; TRBD1 matches at 8 bases. The CDR3 has 14 amino acids. Trimming took 5 bases from V and 7 from J; bases not matched to a gene: 7. Germline loops: CDR1 SGHVS, CDR2 FNYEAQ.

The J gene is TRBJ1-6, the V gene TRBV7-2; 7 nucleotides line up with TRBD1. Germline V gene sequence: CDR1 SGHTA, CDR2 FQGNSA. The CDR3 covers 14 residues. J was trimmed by 14 bases and V by 2 bases; bases with no gene match: 9. CDR3 sequence: CASSLPSGGSTLHF. The CDR3 bases are TGTGCCAGCAGCTTACCGTCAGGGGGTAGCACCCTCCACTTT.

By share of the sample, this clone is medium-sized. This sequence joins TRBV5-5 and TRBJ2-5, with TRBD2 matching over 10 bases. CDR3 size: 14 residues. J lost 2 bases, V lost 7 bases, and 5 bases had no gene match. In germline, CDR1 is SGHKS, CDR2 YYEKEE (reference sequence). The CDR3 here is CASWKREGQETQYF. In nucleotides, the CDR3 is TGTGCCAGCTGGAAGCGGGAGGGACAAGAGACCCAGTACTTC.

The rearrangement joins TRBV5-4 to TRBJ2-5, with TRBD2 matching over 7 bases. The CDR3 consists of 14 residues. Germline V gives CDR1 SGHNT, CDR2 YYREEE (reference sequence). Trimming removed 0 bases from V and 2 bases from J; junction bases left unmatched: 1. The CDR3 spells CASSLAGGQETQYF. In DNA, the CDR3 is TGTGCCAGCAGCTTGGCGGGGGGACAAGAGACCCAGTACTTC.

V gene TRBV13 combines with J gene TRBJ2-7; tentatively, D is TRBD1 (6 bases). Trimming cost V 2 bases and J 5 bases, with 16 bases left between them. Germline CDR1 and CDR2: PRHDT and FYEKMQ (reference sequence). CDR3 length: 15 residues. DNA of the CDR3: TGTGCCAGCAGCTTACGTCGGACAGTCATTAACGAGCAGTACTTC. Protein sequence: CASSLRRTVINEQYF. Full variable domain (outside the CDR3, taken from reference TRBV13 and TRBJ2-7): AAGVIQSPRHLIKEKRETATLKCYPIPRHDTVYWYQQGPGQDPQFLISFYEKMQSDKGSIPDRFSAQQFSDYHSELNMSSLELGDSALYFCASSLRRTVINEQYFGPGTRLTVT.

About this clone itself: Germline is not matched at one junction end, which may reflect a read error. The gene calls are TRBV7-7 and TRBJ2-1; 8 nucleotides line up with TRBD2. The CDR3 contains 14 residues. The germline V gene encodes CDR1 SSHAT and CDR2 FNYEAQ (reference sequence). The CDR3 loop is CASSLRVSGGEQFF. The DNA of the CDR3 is TGTGCTAGCAGCTTACGGGTCAGCGGGGGTGAGCAGTTCTTC.

The chain carries TRBV5-1 and TRBJ1-2; 9 bases agree with TRBD1. Germline V gene data show CDR1 as SGHRS and CDR2 as YFSETQ. This CDR3 comprises 18 residues. The trim removed 4 bases at V and 8 bases at J, leaving 21 bases unmatched. The CDR3 coding sequence is TGCGCCAGCAGCCCCCATCCGCAGTACCGGGACAGGGCGAACGGCTACACCTTC. Its translation is CASSPHPQYRDRANGYTF.

The genes are TRBV9 and TRBJ2-2; a weak D match, TRBD1 (5 bases). The CDR3 runs 14 residues. Trimming removed 3 bases from V and 1 base from J, with 7 bases in between. CDR1 SGDLS and CDR2 YYNGEE come from the germline V gene. The CDR3 is CASSAGRNTGELFF. The CDR3 DNA reads as TGTGCCAGCAGCGCAGGGCGGAACACCGGGGAGCTGTTTTTT. Variable domain in full (rest from reference TRBV9 and TRBJ2-2): DSGVTQTPKHLITATGQRVTLRCSPRSGDLSVYWYQQSLDQGLQFLIQYYNGEERAKGNILERFSAQQFPDLHSELNLSSLELGDSALYFCASSAGRNTGELFFGEGSRLTVL.

The V gene is TRBV6-5, the J gene TRBJ2-5; TRBD2 is a possible D gene (6 bases). Germline CDR1 is MNHEY and CDR2 is SVGAGI. V lost 5 bases and J lost 2, with 15 bases in between. CDR3 size: 15 residues. The CDR3 loop reads CASSGGSAGQETQYF. The DNA for the CDR3 is TGTGCCAGCAGTGGCGGGTCCGCGGGGCAAGAGACCCAGTACTTC.